The source of this T cell receptor beta chain is a study of T cell responses to AZD1222 COVID-19 vaccine. Germline values: CDR1 SGHRS, CDR2 YFSETQ. The CDR3 consists of 14 residues. V lost 3 bases and J lost 8; bases outside the gene matches: 5. Sequencing used immunoSEQ multiplex PCR; TCRdb keeps in-frame clones, though not all of them. In the table there are tens of thousands of clones, roughly 90% of which are singletons. A note on this clone: Its target is unknown.

General study findings and limits: Spike-wide coverage was observed for vaccine-associated CD4 TCRs, with dominant responses at 160-218 and 743-854. Nearly half of the spike-specific TCRs reportedly recognize variant regions that carry no mutations. A rise in Spike-specific TCR breadth and depth followed two AZD1222 doses. White British ancestry dominated among donors, who included more females, and clonal diversity was possibly underestimated.

The receptor was isolated from an adult in good health. This specimen was peripheral blood, taken on day 0 of AZD1222 vaccination. The chain couples TRBV5-1 to TRBJ1-4; 9 nucleotides line up with TRBD1. CDR3 in DNA: TGCGCCAGCAGCTCGGGACAGGGAAACGAAAAACTGTTTTTT. This codes for CASSSGQGNEKLFF. Filled out from reference TRBV5-1 and TRBJ1-4, the complete variable domain reads KAGVTQTPRYLIKTRGQQVTLSCSPISGHRSVSWYQQTPGQGLQFLFEYFSETQRNKGNFPGRFSGRQFSNSRSEMNVSTLELGDSALYLCASSSGQGNEKLFFGSGTQLSVL.